One TCR beta chain is described in this entry. The sample originates from a study of blood T cell repertoires in COVID-19. At the level of the study: Specimens from acute and convalescent COVID-19 originated in the United States, Italy and Spain.

Sequencing was performed with immunoSEQ multiplex PCR; in TCRdb, only in-frame clones are kept and a portion is missing. In the table there are about 59,000 clones, 79% of which are singletons. The specimen was peripheral blood. This clonotype was obtained from a man aged 55 to 69 with acute or convalescent COVID-19.

CDR3: CASSTDDGAYEQYF. CDR3 DNA sequence: TGCGCCAGCAGCACGGATGACGGAGCCTACGAGCAGTACTTC. The J gene is TRBJ2-7, the V gene TRBV5-1; D is unclear. The V and J ends lost 4 bases and 2 bases respectively, with 13 bases between them. The CDR3 loop spans 14 amino acids. Germline loops: CDR1 SGHRS, CDR2 YFSETQ.